This TCR beta chain was captured by sequencing in a study of somatic mutations in cytotoxic T cells in rheumatoid arthritis (dated by TCRdb to 2015 to 2018). A note on the overall study: Right after diagnosis and prior to the start of any treatment, approximately 30 ml EDTA of peripheral blood was drawn from patients. Sorted V beta1+ cells also underwent TCRB sequencing, and some V beta antibody-stained T-cell populations were flow-sorted at nearly 100% purity on a FACSAria II or Sony SH800. The study asked whether expanded CD8+ T-cell clones in newly diagnosed, untreated rheumatoid arthritis carry somatic mutations, and used TCRB deep sequencing to characterize clonality. For about 60 rheumatoid arthritis patients and 20 healthy controls, TCRB deep sequencing was carried out. Patient and control groups had essentially identical median ages.

Overall study outcomes, separate from this receptor: CD8+ T-cell clonality in rheumatoid arthritis patients was not significantly different from that in age-matched healthy controls. The antigen targets of the expanded CD8+ clones were unknown, and absence from virus-specific databases did not rule out viral specificity. The finding that TRBV07 was slightly underrepresented in patients was left unadjusted for multiple comparisons. CD8+ clonality increased with age in patients (Spearman r of about 0.45) but not in healthy controls. In about an eighth of the 65 patients, more than 20% of CD8+ cells belonged to the largest CD8+ clone, while several identical CD8+ TCRB sequences were shared between blood and synovial fluid.

V loses 6 bases, J loses 1 base, and the germline ends lie 15 bases apart. For CDR1 and CDR2, the germline V gene lists MGHRA and YSYEKL. The CDR3 covers 16 residues, taking in both the cysteine and the phenylalanine. Solely the CDR3 DNA is kept, with 48 bases framed from the first base. TCRB CDR3 sequencing used the immunoSEQ assay on genomic DNA. The study's own analysis went as follows. When patient CD8+ clones exceeding 1% were checked against published virus-specific TCRB sequences, only a few matched. The analyses included only productive TCRB rearrangements. Defining a clone by its unique TCRB CDR3 sequence, the study calculated clonality as a productive clonality index derived from Shannon entropy. To calculate repertoire overlap between two samples, the template counts of each clone were considered relative to each sample's total templates. A correlation with a Spearman r of more than 0.6 was found between V-gene usage by flow cytometry and V-gene usage by TCRB sequencing. TCRdb took over this immuneACCESS table, retaining in-frame rearrangements with V and J assigned. Such tables are incomplete; in checked studies, under half of the missing clones stem from an unresolved V gene, and the remainder is unexplained. The DNA was the basis for D and trimming; V, J and clone size are from that table. In this sample the table shows about 17,000 clones, over 60% of which occur a single time. The ten largest clones take up around 4.8% of the sample.

Flow cytometry confirmed the purity of CD4+ and CD8+ cells that had been isolated by positive magnetic bead selection on an AutoMACS. A TCR V beta antibody panel was used in flow cytometry to screen first for clonal expansions, which were then characterized by TCRB deep sequencing of sorted CD8+ fractions. Peripheral blood mononuclear cells were obtained using density gradient separation with Ficoll-Paque PLUS. Using Nucleospin Tissue or Tissue XS kits, DNA was extracted from CD4-enriched, CD8-enriched or PBMC samples, with quantification by a Qubit 2.0 fluorometer. Regarding this clone: What this receptor recognizes is not known. One base away there is no much larger clone; base qualities are not given.

The sequence came from an adult with rheumatoid arthritis. The V gene is TRBV4-1 and the J gene is TRBJ2-2, with an unclear D gene assignment. Sequenced sample: CD8+ T cells sorted from blood. The bases are TGCGCCAGCAGTAATAAGCCCTCATTGAACACCGGGGAGCTGTTTTTT. Translated, it gives CASSNKPSLNTGELFF.